The clone carrying this T cell receptor (beta chain) appeared once. Trimming cost V 3 bases and J 6 bases, with 17 bases left between them. This CDR3 is built from 15 residues. CDR1 MGHDK and CDR2 SYGVNS come from the germline V gene. With roughly 540 ng total RNA as template and a constant-region primer, TCR beta cDNA was made. Three nested multiplex PCR rounds, a slightly modified ARM-PCR, produced the libraries for TCR beta. Amplification in the first two PCR rounds was performed using TRBV1-TRBV30 forward primers and a C-beta reverse primer for approximately 10 cycles each. TCRdb re-analysed the multiplex PCR reads in MiXCR, keeping a single row per CDR3 protein. The table shows 75,000 to 80,000 distinct CDR3 sequences, with approximately 62% occurring only once. Unsorted bulk tissue (about 19-33 mg) underwent RNA and DNA co-extraction. This entry is derived from a study of tumor-infiltrating lymphocytes in primary liver carcinoma.

The sequence came from a man aged 40-49 years with primary liver carcinoma and hepatitis B virus infection. Sequencing input: tumor-adjacent normal liver tissue. This chain uses TRBV25-1 with TRBJ1-2, with D tentatively TRBD1 (6 bases). This CDR3 is CASSDPSTGRDGYTF. The DNA for the CDR3 is TGTGCCAGCAGTGACCCCTCGACAGGCAGGGATGGCTACACCTTC.